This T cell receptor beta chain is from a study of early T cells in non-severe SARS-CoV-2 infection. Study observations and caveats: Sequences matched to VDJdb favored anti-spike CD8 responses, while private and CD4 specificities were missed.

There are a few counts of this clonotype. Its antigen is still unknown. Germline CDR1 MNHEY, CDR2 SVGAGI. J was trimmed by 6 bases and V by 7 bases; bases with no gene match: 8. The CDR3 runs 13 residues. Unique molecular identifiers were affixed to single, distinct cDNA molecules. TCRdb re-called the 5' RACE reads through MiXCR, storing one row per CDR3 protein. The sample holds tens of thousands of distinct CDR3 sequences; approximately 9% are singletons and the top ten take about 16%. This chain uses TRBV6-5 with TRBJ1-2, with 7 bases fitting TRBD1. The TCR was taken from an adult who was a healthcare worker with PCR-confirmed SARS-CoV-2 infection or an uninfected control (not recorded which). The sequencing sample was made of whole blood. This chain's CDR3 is CASTLTGRDGYTF. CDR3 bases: TGTGCCAGCACGCTGACAGGGAGGGATGGCTACACCTTC.